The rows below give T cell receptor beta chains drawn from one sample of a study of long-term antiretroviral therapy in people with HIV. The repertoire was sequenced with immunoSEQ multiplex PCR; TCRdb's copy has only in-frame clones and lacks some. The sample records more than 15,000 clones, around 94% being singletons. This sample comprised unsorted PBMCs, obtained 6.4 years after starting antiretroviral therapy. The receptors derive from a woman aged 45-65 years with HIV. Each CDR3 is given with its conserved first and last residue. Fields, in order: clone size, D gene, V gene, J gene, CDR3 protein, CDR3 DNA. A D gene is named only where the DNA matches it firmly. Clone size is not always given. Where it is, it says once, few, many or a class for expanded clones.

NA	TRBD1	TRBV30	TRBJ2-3	CAWDREGPGTDTQYF	TGTGCTTGGGACAGGGAAGGTCCGGGCACAGATACGCAGTATTTT
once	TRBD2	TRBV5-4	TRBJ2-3	CASSGGLAGGADTQYF	TGTGCCAGCAGCGGCGGACTAGCGGGAGGGGCAGATACGCAGTATTTT
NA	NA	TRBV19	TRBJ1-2	CASSPRGDYGYTF	TGTGCCAGTAGTCCTCGGGGGGACTATGGCTACACCTTC
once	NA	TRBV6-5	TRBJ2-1	CASSYSGGGANNEQFF	TGTGCCAGCAGTTACTCAGGTGGCGGGGCCAACAATGAGCAGTTCTTC
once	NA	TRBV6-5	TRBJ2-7	CASSYPGTRYEQYF	TGTGCCAGCAGTTACCCCGGGACAAGATACGAGCAGTACTTC
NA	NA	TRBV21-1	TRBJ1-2	CASSKVPLGTSDGYTF	TGTGCCAGCAGCAAAGTTCCCCTCGGGACATCTGATGGCTACACCTTC
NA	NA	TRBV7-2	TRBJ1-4	CASSFTIGEKLFF	TGTGCCAGCAGCTTTACAATTGGGGAAAAACTGTTTTTT
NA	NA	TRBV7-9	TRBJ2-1	CASSLVFDSYNEQFF	TGTGCCAGCAGCTTAGTATTCGACTCCTACAATGAGCAGTTCTTC
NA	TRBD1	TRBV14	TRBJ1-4	CASSYGQGARKLFF	TGTGCCAGCAGCTATGGACAGGGGGCGCGGAAACTGTTTTTT
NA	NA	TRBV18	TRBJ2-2	CASDGILNTGELFF	TGTGCCAGCGACGGAATCTTAAACACCGGGGAGCTGTTTTTT
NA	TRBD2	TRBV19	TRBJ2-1	CASSASSGSYNEQFF	TGTGCCAGTAGCGCTTCTAGCGGGAGTTACAATGAGCAGTTCTTC
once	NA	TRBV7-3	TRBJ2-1	CASSLNSGSEQFF	TGTGCCAGCAGCTTAAATTCTGGGAGTGAGCAGTTCTTC
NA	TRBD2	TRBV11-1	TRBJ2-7	CASSLVGTSGSYEQYF	TGTGCCAGCAGCTTAGTGGGGACTAGCGGTTCCTACGAGCAGTACTTC
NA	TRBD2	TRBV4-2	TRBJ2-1	CASSQDGTSGTYNEQFF	TGTGCCAGCAGCCAAGATGGGACTAGCGGAACCTACAATGAGCAGTTCTTC
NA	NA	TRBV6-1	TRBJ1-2	CASSELGQTYGYTF	TGTGCCAGCAGTGAACTCGGACAGACATATGGCTACACCTTC
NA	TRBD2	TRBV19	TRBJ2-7	CASNRGLGTYEQYF	TGTGCCAGTAACCGGGGACTAGGGACCTACGAGCAGTACTTC
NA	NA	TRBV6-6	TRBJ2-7	CASSYSTYEQYF	TGTGCCAGCAGTTACTCTACTTACGAGCAGTACTTC
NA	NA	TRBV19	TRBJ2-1	CASSISAGPGNEQFF	TGTGCCAGTAGTATAAGTGCCGGCCCTGGCAATGAGCAGTTCTTC
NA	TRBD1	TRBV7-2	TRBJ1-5	CASSLATGGLTYNQPQHF	TGTGCCAGCAGCTTGGCGACAGGGGGACTCACCTACAATCAGCCCCAGCATTTT
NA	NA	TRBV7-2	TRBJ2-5	CASSLYQETQYF	TGTGCCAGCAGCTTGTACCAAGAGACCCAGTACTTC
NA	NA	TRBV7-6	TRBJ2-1	CASSWAILGNEQFF	TGTGCCAGCAGCTGGGCCATCCTTGGCAATGAGCAGTTCTTC
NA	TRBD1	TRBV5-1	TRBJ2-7	CASSSGDRGLGEQYF	TGCGCCAGCAGCTCGGGGGACAGGGGTCTCGGCGAGCAGTACTTC
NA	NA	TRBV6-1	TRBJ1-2	CASSGSGTSYGYTF	TGTGCCAGCAGTGGATCCGGGACAAGCTATGGCTACACCTTC
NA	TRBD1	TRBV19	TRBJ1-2	CASSIPGTGANYGYTF	TGTGCCAGTAGTATCCCCGGGACAGGGGCGAACTATGGCTACACCTTC
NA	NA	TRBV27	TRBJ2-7	CASSLYGPYEQYF	TGTGCCAGCAGTTTATACGGGCCCTACGAGCAGTACTTC
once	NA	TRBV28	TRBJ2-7	CASTPRQNYEQYF	TGTGCCAGCACCCCGCGGCAGAACTACGAGCAGTACTTC
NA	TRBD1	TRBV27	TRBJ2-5	CASSLGQGAWEQYF	TGTGCCAGCAGTCTCGGACAGGGGGCGTGGGAGCAGTACTTC
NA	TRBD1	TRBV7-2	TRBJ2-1	CASSLGGTAYYNEQFF	TGTGCCAGCAGCTTAGGAGGGACAGCGTACTACAATGAGCAGTTCTTC
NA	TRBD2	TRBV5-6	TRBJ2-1	CASSPAGAGYNEQFF	TGTGCCAGCAGCCCGGCGGGAGCTGGGTACAATGAGCAGTTCTTC
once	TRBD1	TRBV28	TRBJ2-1	CASSLWDRVNEQFF	TGTGCCAGCAGTTTATGGGACAGGGTAAATGAGCAGTTCTTC
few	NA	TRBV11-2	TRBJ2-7	CASSLALAYEQYF	TGTGCCAGCAGCTTAGCCTTGGCTTACGAGCAGTACTTC
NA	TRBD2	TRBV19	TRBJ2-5	CASSSGLAGRETQYF	TGTGCCAGTAGTAGTGGACTAGCGGGAAGGGAGACCCAGTACTTC
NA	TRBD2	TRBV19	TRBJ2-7	CASSKGLQAYEQYF	TGTGCCAGTAGTAAGGGACTACAAGCCTACGAGCAGTACTTC
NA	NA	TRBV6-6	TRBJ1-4	CASSTRDFEKLFF	TGTGCCAGCAGTACCCGGGACTTTGAAAAACTGTTTTTT
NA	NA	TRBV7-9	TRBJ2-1	CASSPLDSKPNEQFF	TGTGCCAGCAGCCCCCTAGACTCAAAGCCCAATGAGCAGTTCTTC
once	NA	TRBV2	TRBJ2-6	CASSDRRSGANVLTF	TGTGCCAGCAGTGATCGCAGATCTGGGGCCAACGTCCTGACTTTC
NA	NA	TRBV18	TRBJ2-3	CASSPQGLTQDTQYF	TGTGCCAGCTCACCGCAGGGGTTAACACAAGATACGCAGTATTTT
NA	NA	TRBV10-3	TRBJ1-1	CAISDVNTEAFF	TGTGCCATCAGTGACGTGAACACTGAAGCTTTCTTT
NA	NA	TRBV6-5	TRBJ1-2	CASSYSRVGYGYTF	TGTGCCAGCAGTTACTCCAGGGTAGGCTATGGCTACACCTTC
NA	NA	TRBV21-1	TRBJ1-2	CASTPGTNYGYTF	TGTGCCAGCACCCCCGGGACTAACTATGGCTACACCTTC
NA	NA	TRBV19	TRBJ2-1	CASSMGSNEQFF	TGTGCCAGTAGTATGGGGAGTAATGAGCAGTTCTTC
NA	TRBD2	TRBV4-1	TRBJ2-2	CASSPGTSGYTGELFF	TGCGCCAGCAGCCCCGGGACTAGCGGTTACACCGGGGAGCTGTTTTTT
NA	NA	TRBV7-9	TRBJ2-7	CAGTVENSYEQYF	TGTGCCGGAACCGTGGAGAACTCCTACGAGCAGTACTTC
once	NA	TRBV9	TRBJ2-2	CASSVELLGGELFF	TGTGCCAGCAGCGTAGAGTTGCTTGGAGGGGAGCTGTTTTTT
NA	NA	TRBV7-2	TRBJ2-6	CATRFGANVLTF	TGTGCCACCCGCTTTGGGGCCAACGTCCTGACTTTC
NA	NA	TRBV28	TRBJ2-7	CASSFDLRGYEQYF	TGTGCCAGCAGTTTCGACCTTAGGGGCTACGAGCAGTACTTC
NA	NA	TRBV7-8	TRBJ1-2	CASSLKNYGYTF	TGTGCCAGCAGCTTAAAGAACTATGGCTACACCTTC
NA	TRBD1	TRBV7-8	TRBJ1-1	CASSPRPTGGFEAFF	TGTGCCAGCAGCCCGCGCCCCACAGGGGGCTTCGAAGCTTTCTTT
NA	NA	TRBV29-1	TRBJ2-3	CSVARILNTDTQYF	TGCAGCGTTGCTCGGATACTGAACACAGATACGCAGTATTTT
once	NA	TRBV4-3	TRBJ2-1	CASSQDRNGLDEQFF	TGCGCCAGCAGCCAAGACCGTAACGGGCTCGATGAGCAGTTCTTC
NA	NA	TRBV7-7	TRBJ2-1	CASSSSGRINEQFF	TGTGCCAGCAGCTCCTCTGGTAGAATCAATGAGCAGTTCTTC
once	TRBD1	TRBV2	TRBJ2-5	CASRGQPQETQYF	TGTGCCAGCAGGGGACAGCCCCAAGAGACCCAGTACTTC
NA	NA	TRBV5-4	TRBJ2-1	CASSLIAADEQFF	TGTGCCAGCAGCTTGATCGCGGCCGATGAGCAGTTCTTC